These 9 T cell receptor beta chains were all obtained from the same sample, sequenced in a study of blood T cells in healthy people across ages. Using a J-beta primer mix together with a sample-barcoded 5' primer, a second PCR was run for about 6 to 12 cycles. TCRdb reanalysed the 5' RACE reads using MiXCR and keeps one entry per CDR3 protein. The sample includes 1.5 million or so distinct CDR3 sequences, 42% of them seen just once. Source material: blood. The receptors derive from a woman aged 18-30 years in good health.

This chain connects TRBV20-1 to TRBJ1-5; the D gene is possibly TRBD1 (5 bases). V lost 6 bases and J lost 0, with 15 bases in between. The CDR3 consists of 15 residues. CDR1 is DFQATT, CDR2 SNEGSKA, per germline (reference sequence). The CDR3 nucleotides read TGCAGTGCCCAGACAGCAAGATATAGCAATCAGCCCCAGCATTTT. It is translated as CSAQTARYSNQPQHF.

This clonotype has only a few counts. The chain recombines TRBV7-2 with TRBJ1-1; D ambiguous. The germline CDR1 and CDR2 sequences are SGHTA and FQGNSA. Trimming pared 5 bases from V and 8 bases from J, leaving 15 bases between. The CDR3 sequence is 13 residues long. In DNA form, the CDR3 reads TGTGCCAGCAGCGCAGTACGACACTTAGAAGCTTTCTTT. Residues: CASSAVRHLEAFF.

This clonotype was observed once. The chain combines TRBV27 with TRBJ2-1; TRBD2 matches 8 bases. The CDR3 contains 19 residues. Germline CDR1 is MNHEY and CDR2 is SMNVEV (reference sequence). Unmatched junction bases numbered 11, after V lost 1 base and J lost 0 bases. CDR3 bases: TGTGCCAGCAGTTTATTGGGTTGGGGCGGGAGGAGCTCCTACAATGAGCAGTTCTTC. It translates to CASSLLGWGGRSSYNEQFF.

This clonotype occurred a few times. This chain connects TRBV6-5 to TRBJ1-2; 7 bases align to TRBD1. The V segment lost 4 bases and the J segment 6 bases; nucleotides outside the gene matches: 8. The CDR3 is 14 residues long. The germline V gene encodes CDR1 MNHEY and CDR2 SVGAGI. Here the CDR3 reads CASSSMTGFNGYTF. CDR3 coding DNA: TGTGCCAGCAGTTCCATGACAGGGTTTAATGGCTACACCTTC.

The V gene is TRBV4-1, the J gene TRBJ2-1; possible D gene TRBD1, 6 bases. CDR1 MGHRA and CDR2 YSYEKL come from the germline V gene. The V end lost 1 base, the J end lost 5 bases, and 9 bases lay between the germline ends. This CDR3 has 14 amino acids. CDR3 sequence reads: CASSQGGLHNEQFF. CDR3 nucleotides: TGCGCCAGCAGCCAAGGGGGGCTACACAATGAGCAGTTCTTC.

This clonotype occurred a few times. This chain uses TRBV12-3 or TRBV12-4 with TRBJ1-1; D is ambiguous. V was pared by 3 bases and J by 3 bases, with 8 bases between. The CDR3 covers 13 residues. CDR3 coding DNA: TGTGCCAGCAGTTTTCTCGGGTACACTGAAGCTTTCTTT. This gives the protein CASSFLGYTEAFF.

This clonotype was found a few times. The CDR3 DNA reads as TGTGCCAGCAGTTTTACGGGGGCTGGAGAGCAGTACTTC. It translates to CASSFTGAGEQYF. V gene TRBV12-3 or TRBV12-4 combines with J gene TRBJ2-5; possibly TRBD1 or TRBD2 for D (6 bases each). The CDR3 sequence is 13 residues long. The germline V and J ends were trimmed by 3 bases and 11 bases, with 16 bases remaining between them.

Comments on this clonotype: A read error is possible here, since a much larger clone lies one base away. The chain uses TRBV25-1 and TRBJ2-3; possible D gene TRBD2, 6 bases. This CDR3 has 17 amino acids. Per the germline V gene, CDR1 is MGHDK and CDR2 is SYGVNS. The CDR3 loop is CASSEISAGPSTDTLYF. CDR3 DNA sequence: TGTGCCAGCAGTGAAATTAGTGCGGGGCCTAGCACAGATACGCTGTATTTT.

The chain combines TRBV7-9 with TRBJ1-2; D uncertain. The CDR3 has 15 amino acids. Germline V gene data show CDR1 as SEHNR and CDR2 as FQNEAQ (reference sequence). The V end lost 0 bases, the J end lost 8 bases, and 16 bases lay between the germline ends. The CDR3 loop is CASSLAKARAEGYTF. The CDR3 nucleotides read TGTGCCAGCAGCTTAGCAAAGGCGAGGGCAGAGGGCTACACCTTC.